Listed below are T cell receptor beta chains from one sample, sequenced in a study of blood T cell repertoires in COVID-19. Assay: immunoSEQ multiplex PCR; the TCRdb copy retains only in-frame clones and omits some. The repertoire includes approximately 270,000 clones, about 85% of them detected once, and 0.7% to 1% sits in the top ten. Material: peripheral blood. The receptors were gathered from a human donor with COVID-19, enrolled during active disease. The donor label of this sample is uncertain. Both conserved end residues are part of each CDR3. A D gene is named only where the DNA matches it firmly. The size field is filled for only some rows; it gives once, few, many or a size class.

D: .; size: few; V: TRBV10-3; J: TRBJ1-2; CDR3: CAISESGGDGYTF; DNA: TGTGCCATCAGTGAGTCGGGGGGGGATGGCTACACCTTC
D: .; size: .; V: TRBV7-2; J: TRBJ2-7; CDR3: CASSPAYEQYF; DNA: TGTGCCAGCAGCCCTGCCTACGAGCAGTACTTC
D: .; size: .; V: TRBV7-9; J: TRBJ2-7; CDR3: CASSLMGRGSYEQYF; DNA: TGTGCCAGCAGCTTAATGGGCAGGGGATCCTACGAGCAGTACTTC
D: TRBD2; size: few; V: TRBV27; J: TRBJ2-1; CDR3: CASSPGTSGWDEQFF; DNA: TGTGCCAGCAGTCCCGGGACTAGCGGGTGGGATGAGCAGTTCTTC
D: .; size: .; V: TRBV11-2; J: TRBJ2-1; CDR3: CASSLRAGPNEQFF; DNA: TGTGCCAGCAGCTTAAGAGCGGGCCCAAATGAGCAGTTCTTC
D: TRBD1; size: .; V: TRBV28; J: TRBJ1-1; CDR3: CASRTQQGASEAFF; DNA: TGTGCCAGCCGCACCCAACAGGGGGCGTCTGAAGCTTTCTTT
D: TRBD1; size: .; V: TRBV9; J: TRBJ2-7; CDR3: CASSPTSGTGAYEQYF; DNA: TGTGCCAGCAGCCCCACGTCCGGGACAGGCGCCTACGAGCAGTACTTC
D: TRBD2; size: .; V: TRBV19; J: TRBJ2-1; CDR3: CASRTTSAIYNEQFF; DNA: TGTGCCAGTAGGACCACTAGCGCGATCTACAATGAGCAGTTCTTC
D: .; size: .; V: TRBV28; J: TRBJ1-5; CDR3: CASSFSRTASNQPQHF; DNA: TGTGCCAGCAGTTTCTCCAGAACAGCCTCCAATCAGCCCCAGCATTTT
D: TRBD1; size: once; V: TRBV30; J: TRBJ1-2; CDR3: CAWSPRQGGYGYTF; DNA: TGTGCCTGGAGCCCCCGACAGGGGGGCTATGGCTACACCTTC
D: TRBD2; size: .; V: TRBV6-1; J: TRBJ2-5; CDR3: CASSEELAGQETQYF; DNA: TGTGCCAGCAGTGAAGAACTAGCGGGACAAGAGACCCAGTACTTC
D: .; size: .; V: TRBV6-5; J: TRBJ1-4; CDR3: CASMSQKEKLFF; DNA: TGTGCCAGCATGTCACAGAAAGAAAAACTGTTTTTT
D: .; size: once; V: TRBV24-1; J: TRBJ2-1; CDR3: CATSEKQVSSYNEQFF; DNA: TGTGCCACCAGTGAGAAACAGGTTAGCTCCTACAATGAGCAGTTCTTC
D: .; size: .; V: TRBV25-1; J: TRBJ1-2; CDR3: CASSLPGDYYGYTF; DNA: TGTGCCAGCTCCCTCCCAGGGGACTATTATGGCTACACCTTC
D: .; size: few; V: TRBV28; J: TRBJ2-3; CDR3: CAADNSGTDTQYF; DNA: TGTGCCGCTGATAATTCGGGCACAGATACGCAGTATTTT
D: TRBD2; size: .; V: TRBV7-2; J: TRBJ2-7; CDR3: CASSSRTSGSALVQYF; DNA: TGTGCCAGCAGCTCCAGGACTAGCGGGAGTGCATTGGTGCAGTACTTC
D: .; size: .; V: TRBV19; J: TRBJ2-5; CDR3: CASKRRDGTQYF; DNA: TGTGCCAGTAAGCGGCGGGATGGGACCCAGTACTTC
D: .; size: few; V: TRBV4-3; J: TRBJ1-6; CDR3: CASSPDYRGNNSPLHF; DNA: TGCGCCAGCAGCCCGGACTATCGGGGTAATAATTCACCCCTCCACTTT
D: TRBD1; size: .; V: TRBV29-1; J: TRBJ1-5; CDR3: CSVVDRGTNQPQHF; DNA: TGCAGCGTTGTGGACAGGGGGACAAATCAGCCCCAGCATTTT
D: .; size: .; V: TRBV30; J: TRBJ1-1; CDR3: CAWSVGRGRTTEAFF; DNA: TGTGCCTGGAGTGTCGGTCGGGGGAGGACCACTGAAGCTTTCTTT
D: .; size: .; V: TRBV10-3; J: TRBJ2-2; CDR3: CAISERGTETGELFF; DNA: TGTGCCATCAGTGAACGGGGGACAGAGACCGGGGAGCTGTTTTTT
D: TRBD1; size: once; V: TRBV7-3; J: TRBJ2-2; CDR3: CASSSTGGFGTGELFF; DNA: TGTGCCAGCAGCTCAACAGGGGGCTTTGGCACCGGGGAGCTGTTTTTT
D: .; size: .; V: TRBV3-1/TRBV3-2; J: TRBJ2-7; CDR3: CASSRGPYEQYF; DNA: TGTGCCAGCAGCCGAGGGCCCTACGAGCAGTACTTC
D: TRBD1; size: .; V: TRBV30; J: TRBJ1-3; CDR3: CAWRGGQGRAGNTIYF; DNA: TGTGCCTGGAGAGGGGGCCAGGGACGTGCTGGAAACACCATATATTTT
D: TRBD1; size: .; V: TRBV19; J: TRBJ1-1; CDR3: CASSQQGGTEAFF; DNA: TGTGCCAGTAGTCAACAGGGGGGGACTGAAGCTTTCTTT
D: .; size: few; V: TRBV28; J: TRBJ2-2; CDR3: CASSLRGVTGELFF; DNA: TGTGCCAGCAGTTTAAGGGGTGTCACCGGGGAGCTGTTTTTT